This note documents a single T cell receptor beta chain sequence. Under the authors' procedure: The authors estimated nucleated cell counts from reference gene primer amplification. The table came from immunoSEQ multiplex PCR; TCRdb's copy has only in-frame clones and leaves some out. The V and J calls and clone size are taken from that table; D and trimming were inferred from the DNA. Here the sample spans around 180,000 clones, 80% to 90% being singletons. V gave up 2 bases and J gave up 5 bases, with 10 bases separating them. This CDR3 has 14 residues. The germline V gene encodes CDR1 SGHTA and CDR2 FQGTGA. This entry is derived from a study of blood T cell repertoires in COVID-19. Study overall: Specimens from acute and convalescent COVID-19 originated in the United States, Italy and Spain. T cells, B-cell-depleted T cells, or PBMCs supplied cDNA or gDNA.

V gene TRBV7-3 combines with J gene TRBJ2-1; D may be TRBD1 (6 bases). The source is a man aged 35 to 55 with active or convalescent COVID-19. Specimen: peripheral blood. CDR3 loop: CASSLWAGDNEQFF. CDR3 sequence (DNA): TGTGCCAGCAGCTTATGGGCAGGGGACAATGAGCAGTTCTTC.